This is a list of T cell receptor beta chains from one sample in a study of T cell responses to AZD1222 COVID-19 vaccine. Repertoires were generated with immunoSEQ multiplex PCR, while TCRdb's copy carries only in-frame clones and drops some. The sample holds some 150,000 clones, 90% seen once. Sequences were derived from peripheral blood, sampled on day 0 of AZD1222 vaccination. These receptors were obtained from an adult in good health. The CDR3 runs from the conserved cysteine through the conserved F or W. A D gene is named only where the DNA matches it firmly.

-	TRBV15	TRBJ2-1	TGTGCCACCAGCAGCCGGGATTCGGTAAGAGACAATGAGCAGTTCTTC	CATSSRDSVRDNEQFF
TRBD1	TRBV19	TRBJ1-5	TGTGCCAGCACTAGACAGGGGAAGCTCTCTTTTTCTTATAGCAATCAGCCCCAGCATTTT	CASTRQGKLSFSYSNQPQHF
-	TRBV7-9	TRBJ1-1	TGTGCCAGCAGCTTAACAGACACGGGCACTGAAGCTTTCTTT	CASSLTDTGTEAFF
-	TRBV4-1	TRBJ2-7	TGCGCCAGCAGCCAAGAAAGGACACCCCTCTACGAGCAGTACTTC	CASSQERTPLYEQYF
TRBD1	TRBV3-1/TRBV3-2	TRBJ1-2	TGTGCCAGCAGCCAGCGGACAGGGGGCTTTTCGCATGGCTACACCTTC	CASSQRTGGFSHGYTF
TRBD2	TRBV29-1	TRBJ2-1	TGCAGCGTTGACGCATTCCGTGGACTAGCGGGAGAGGGTAATGAGCAGTTCTTC	CSVDAFRGLAGEGNEQFF
-	TRBV18	TRBJ2-2	TGTGCCAGCTCACCACAGGGGAACACCGGGGAGCTGTTTTTT	CASSPQGNTGELFF
TRBD2	TRBV7-2	TRBJ2-3	TGTGCCAGCAGCTTATCCGGGACTAGCGGGAGAGCAGATACGCAGTATTTT	CASSLSGTSGRADTQYF
-	TRBV14	TRBJ2-7	TGTGCCAGCAGCCAAGATATGGGGGCGGCCTACGAGCAGTACTTC	CASSQDMGAAYEQYF
TRBD2	TRBV11-3	TRBJ2-5	TGTGCCAGCAGCTTAGACTGGACTAGCGTTTCTCCAGAGACCCAGTACTTC	CASSLDWTSVSPETQYF
TRBD1	TRBV19	TRBJ1-4	TGTGCCAGTAGTATACGACAGGGAATGAGAGAAAAACTGTTTTTT	CASSIRQGMREKLFF
-	TRBV11-3	TRBJ2-7	TGTGCCAGCAGCTACAGGGAATCCTACGAGCAGTACTTC	CASSYRESYEQYF
TRBD2	TRBV11-3	TRBJ2-1	TGTGCCAGCAGCGTAGCGGGAGGGCTCAATGAGCAGTTCTTC	CASSVAGGLNEQFF
-	TRBV19	TRBJ2-3	TGTGCCAGTAGTATAGATGGGGGATTTGGCACAGATACGCAGTATTTT	CASSIDGGFGTDTQYF
-	TRBV5-1	TRBJ1-1	TGCGCCAGCAGCTTGGCCAATCCCATAGGAACTGAAGCTTTCTTT	CASSLANPIGTEAFF